This TCR beta chain was recorded in a study of cytomegalovirus exposure and HLA in healthy donors. Study results and limitations: Listed as cytomegalovirus-associated were about 160 TCR beta chains.

Each of the donors was a healthy bone marrow donor. Despite likely unrecorded immune exposures, the donors were nominally healthy at the time of sampling. The germline CDR1 and CDR2 sequences are MNHEY and SVGAGI. The CDR3 is 14 residues long, counting both termini. The primer mix had 60 Vbeta and 13 Jbeta primers. Using immunoSEQ multiplex PCR, the repertoire was profiled, and TCRdb retains in-frame clones only, with some absent. The table shows over 150,000 clones, with approximately 81% occurring only once. In regard to this clone: Its cognate antigen is unknown. The CDR3 does not close with the conserved phenylalanine or tryptophan, likely indicating a read error. The limits of the CDR3 on the DNA are not certain, so only TCRdb's listed CDR3 is given.

Sequences were obtained from PBMCs. V usage is TRBV6-5 and J usage is TRBJ2-7; TRBD2, the D gene given by the table, was not confirmed from the DNA. This TCR came from a man between 18 and 29 years old in good health and CMV-seronegative. The CDR3 sequence is CASSYSEREGKLLL.